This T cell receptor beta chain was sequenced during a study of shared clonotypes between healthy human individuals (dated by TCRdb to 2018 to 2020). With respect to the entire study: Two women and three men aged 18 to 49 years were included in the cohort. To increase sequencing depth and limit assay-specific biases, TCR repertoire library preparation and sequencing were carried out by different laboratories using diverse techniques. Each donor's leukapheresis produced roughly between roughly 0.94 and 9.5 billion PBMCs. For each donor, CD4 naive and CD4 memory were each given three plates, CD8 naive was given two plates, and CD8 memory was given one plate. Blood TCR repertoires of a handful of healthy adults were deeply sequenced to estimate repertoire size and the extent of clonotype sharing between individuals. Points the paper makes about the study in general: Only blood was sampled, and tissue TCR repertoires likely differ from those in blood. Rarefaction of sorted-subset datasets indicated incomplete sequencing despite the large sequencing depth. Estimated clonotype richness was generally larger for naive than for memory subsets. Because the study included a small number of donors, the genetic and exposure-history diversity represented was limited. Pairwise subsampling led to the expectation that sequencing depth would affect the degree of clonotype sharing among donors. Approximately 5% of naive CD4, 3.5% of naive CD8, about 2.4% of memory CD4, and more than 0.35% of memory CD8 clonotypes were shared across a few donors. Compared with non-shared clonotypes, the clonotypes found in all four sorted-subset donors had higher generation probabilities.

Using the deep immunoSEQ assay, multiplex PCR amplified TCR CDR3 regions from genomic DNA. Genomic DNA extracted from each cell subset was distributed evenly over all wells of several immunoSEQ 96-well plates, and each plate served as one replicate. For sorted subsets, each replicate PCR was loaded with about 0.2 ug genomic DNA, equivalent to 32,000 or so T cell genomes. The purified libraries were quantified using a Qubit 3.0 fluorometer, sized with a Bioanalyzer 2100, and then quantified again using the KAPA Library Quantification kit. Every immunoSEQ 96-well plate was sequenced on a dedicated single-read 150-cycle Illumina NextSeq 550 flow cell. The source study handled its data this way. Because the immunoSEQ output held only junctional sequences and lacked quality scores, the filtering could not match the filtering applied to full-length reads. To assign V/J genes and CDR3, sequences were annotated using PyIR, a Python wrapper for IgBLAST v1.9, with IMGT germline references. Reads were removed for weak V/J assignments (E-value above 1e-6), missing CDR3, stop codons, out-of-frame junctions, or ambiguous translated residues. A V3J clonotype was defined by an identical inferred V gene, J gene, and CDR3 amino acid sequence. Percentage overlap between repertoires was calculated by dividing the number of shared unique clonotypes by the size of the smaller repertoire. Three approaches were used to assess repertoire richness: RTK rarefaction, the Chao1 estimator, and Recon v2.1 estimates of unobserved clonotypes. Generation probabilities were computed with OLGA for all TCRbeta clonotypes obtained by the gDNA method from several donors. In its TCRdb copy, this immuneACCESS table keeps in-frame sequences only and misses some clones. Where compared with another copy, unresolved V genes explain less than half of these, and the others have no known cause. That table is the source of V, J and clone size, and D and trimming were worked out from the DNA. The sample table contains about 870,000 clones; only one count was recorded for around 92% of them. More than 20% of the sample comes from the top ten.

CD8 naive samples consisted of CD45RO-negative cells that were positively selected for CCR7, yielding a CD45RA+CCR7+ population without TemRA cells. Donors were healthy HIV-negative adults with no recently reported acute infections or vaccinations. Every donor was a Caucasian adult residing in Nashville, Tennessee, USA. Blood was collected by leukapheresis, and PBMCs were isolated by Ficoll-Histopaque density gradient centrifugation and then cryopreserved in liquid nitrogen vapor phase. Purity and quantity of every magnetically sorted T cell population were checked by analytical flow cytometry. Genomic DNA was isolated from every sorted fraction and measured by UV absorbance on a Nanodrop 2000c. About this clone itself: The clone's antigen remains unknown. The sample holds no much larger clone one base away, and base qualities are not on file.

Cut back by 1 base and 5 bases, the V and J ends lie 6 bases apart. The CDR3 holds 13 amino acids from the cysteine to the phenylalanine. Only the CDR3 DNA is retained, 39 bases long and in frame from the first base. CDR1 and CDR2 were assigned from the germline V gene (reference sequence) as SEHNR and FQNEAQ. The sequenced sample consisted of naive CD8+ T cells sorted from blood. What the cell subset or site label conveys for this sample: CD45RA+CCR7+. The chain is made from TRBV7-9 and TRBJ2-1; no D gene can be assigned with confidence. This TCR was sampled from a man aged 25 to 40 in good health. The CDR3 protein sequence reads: CASSLEANNEQFF. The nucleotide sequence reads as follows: TGTGCCAGCAGCTTAGAGGCTAACAATGAGCAGTTCTTC.